The 5 T cell receptor beta chains reported below all come from one sample, sequenced in a study of vaccination effects on CD4 cells after COVID-19. These receptors lack a known antigen. Before any sequencing was done, the ViraFEST assay used viral peptide pools to expand antigen-specific CD4+ T cells. After roughly eleven days in culture, the CD4+ T cells were isolated. The person was diagnosed with PCR-confirmed SARS-CoV-2 infection between March and December 2020. Participants were vaccinated with two doses of either the BNT162b2 or mRNA-1273 vaccine. This table comes from immunoSEQ multiplex PCR, and its TCRdb copy is limited to in-frame clones, with some not included. The sample includes some 15,000 clones, roughly 80% of them seen just once. Sequenced here: CD4+ T cells from PBMCs cultured with HCoV-NL63 spike peptides, sampled after COVID-19 vaccination. These receptors were taken from a human donor who had a prior SARS-CoV-2 infection.

Comments on this clone: Since no conserved phenylalanine or tryptophan closes the CDR3, a read error is the likely cause. The limits of the CDR3 on the DNA are not certain, so only TCRdb's listed CDR3 is given. V gene TRBV7-9 combines with J gene TRBJ2-7. Per the germline V gene, CDR1 is SEHNR and CDR2 is FQNEAQ (reference sequence). The CDR3 is made up of 8 amino acids, end residues included. This CDR3 is CASSLGPI.

This clone came up a few times. The chain links TRBV5-1 to TRBJ2-7; D possibly uses TRBD1 or TRBD2 (6 bases each). This CDR3 spans 18 amino acids. Germline V lookup: CDR1 SGHRS, CDR2 YFSETQ. V gave up 6 bases and J gave up 2 bases, with 27 bases separating them. The CDR3: CASMGRPRGVRTTYEQYF. CDR3 nucleotides: TGCGCCAGCATGGGCCGACCGAGGGGGGTCCGTACCACCTACGAGCAGTACTTC.

The sample holds a few counts of this clone. V usage is TRBV2 and J usage is TRBJ1-6; D uncertain. The V gene's germline CDR1 is SNHLY and CDR2 FYNNEI. CDR3 size: 13 residues. V lost 6 bases and J lost 4, with 7 bases in between. CDR3 DNA sequence: TGTGCCAGCAGGGTCGGATATAATTCACCCCTCCACTTT. It codes for CASRVGYNSPLHF.

This chain links TRBV2 with TRBJ1-4; 7 nucleotides line up with TRBD1. The germline CDR1 and CDR2 sequences are SNHLY and FYNNEI. This CDR3 comprises 13 residues. V lost 4 bases to trimming and J lost 8 bases; unmatched junction nucleotides: 4. Here the CDR3 reads CASSGTGGEKLFF. The CDR3 DNA follows: TGTGCCAGCAGTGGGACAGGCGGCGAAAAACTGTTTTTT. Supplemented by reference TRBV2 and TRBJ1-4, the full variable domain reads EPEVTQTPSHQVTQMGQEVILRCVPISNHLYFYWYRQILGQKVEFLVSFYNNEISEKSEIFDDQFSVERPDGSNFTLKIRSTKLEDSAMYFCASSGTGGEKLFFGSGTQLSVL.

This sequence joins TRBV12-3 or TRBV12-4 and TRBJ1-1; D is ambiguous. Trimming pared 6 bases from V and 1 base from J, leaving 9 bases between. CDR3 length equals 13 residues. The CDR3 loop is CASSVVGNTEAFF. The CDR3 DNA follows: TGTGCCAGCAGCGTGGTGGGGAACACTGAAGCTTTCTTT.